The rows below give T cell receptor beta chains drawn from one sample of a study of blood T cells in healthy people across ages. MiXCR was run by TCRdb on the 5' RACE reads, yielding one entry per CDR3 protein. The sample has around 1,700,000 distinct CDR3 sequences; 28% are singletons. The sequencing sample was made of blood. The receptors were sampled from a woman aged 25 to 39 in good health. CDR3s leave out the opening cysteine and the closing phenylalanine or tryptophan. A row's size may be missing; if present it is once, few, many or a size class.

>15|-|TRBV12-3/TRBV12-4|TRBJ1-6
ASSSRGTGFPNSPLH
>16|-|TRBV6-4|TRBJ2-7
ASSDNPPPTDGAYEQY
>13|-|TRBV3-1|TRBJ2-2
ASSPTQGNTGELF
>14|many|TRBV2|TRBJ2-5
ASRTPGLAGEETQY
>13|-|TRBV19|TRBJ2-7
ASSIENRPSYEQY
>14|few|TRBV20-1|TRBJ2-3
SARGDSFTSTDTQY
>13|-|TRBV12-3/TRBV12-4|TRBJ1-5
ASSWSGTSNQPQH
>15|-|TRBV7-9|TRBJ1-6
ASSPNLGRGGDSPLH
>14|few|TRBV7-2|TRBJ2-1
ASSLENYGFYNEQF
>14|many|TRBV5-1|TRBJ2-6
ASSLEPHSGANVLT
>13|many|TRBV4-1|TRBJ1-6
ASSTTGGPNSPLH